The sequence of this T cell receptor beta chain was determined in a study of response to subunit inactivated influenza vaccine. TCRdb processed the RT-PCR reads anew with MiXCR; each CDR3 protein has one entry. The data contain hundreds of thousands of distinct CDR3 sequences, about 11% of them seen just once; the ten biggest clones take up 9.5% to 11%. Germline CDR1 reads SGHRS; CDR2 reads YFSETQ. V was clipped by 0 bases and J by 3 bases, with 7 bases between them. The length of the CDR3 is 14 residues. This clonotype was recorded many times. These data are also associated with another study on T cells expressing NK-cell markers. That source adds: The TCR beta cDNA came from 5'RACE template switching with UMIs.

V gene TRBV5-1 combines with J gene TRBJ2-4; no clear D. The source is a man in his forties or fifties who received an inactivated influenza vaccine. Material: PBMCs from blood, obtained on the day of vaccination. The CDR3 DNA is TGCGCCAGCAGCTTGGTCGGCAGCAAAAACATTCAGTACTTC. It yields the protein CASSLVGSKNIQYF.